Given below is one TCR beta chain in context. Every isolated RNA sample was fully reverse transcribed, so sequencing captured expressed TCRB transcripts. Sequenced by immunoSEQ multiplex PCR; TCRdb stores in-frame clones only, minus some. This table holds 330,000 or so clones, about 20% found once. Sorting based on CD45RO/CCR7/CD25/CD127/CD95/CD27 separated CD4+ naive, central memory, regulatory and stem cell-like memory cells. The source of the sample is a study of beta chain features in type 1 diabetes. Overall study context: In age, gender and cell yields, patients were similar to healthy donors.

The CDR3 spans 15 residues. V was clipped by 5 bases and J by 8 bases; unmatched bases: 10. Germline-derived CDR1 and CDR2 are MNHEY and SVGAGI. The sequenced sample consisted of naive CD4+ T cells from blood. The sequence derives from a woman aged 18-30 years in good health. The V and J genes are TRBV6-5 and TRBJ2-1; TRBD1 matches at 9 bases. The CDR3 DNA reads as TGTGCCAGCAGTCGGGGACAGGGATTAGTCGATGAGCAGTTCTTC. This encodes CASSRGQGLVDEQFF.